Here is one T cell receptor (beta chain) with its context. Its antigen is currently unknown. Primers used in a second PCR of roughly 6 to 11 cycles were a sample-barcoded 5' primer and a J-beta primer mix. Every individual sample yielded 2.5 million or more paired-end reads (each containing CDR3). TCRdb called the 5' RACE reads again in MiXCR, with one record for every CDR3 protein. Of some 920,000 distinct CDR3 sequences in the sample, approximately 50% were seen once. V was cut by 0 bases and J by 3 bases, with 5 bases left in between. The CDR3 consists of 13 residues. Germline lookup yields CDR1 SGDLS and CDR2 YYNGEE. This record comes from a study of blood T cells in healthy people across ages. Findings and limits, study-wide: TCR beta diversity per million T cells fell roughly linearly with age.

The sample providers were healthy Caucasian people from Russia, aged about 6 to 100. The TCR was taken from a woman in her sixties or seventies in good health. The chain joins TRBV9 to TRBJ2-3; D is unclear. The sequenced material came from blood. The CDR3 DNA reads TGTGCCAGCAGCGTAGAGCTAACAGATACGCAGTATTTT. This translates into CASSVELTDTQYF.